This T cell receptor (beta chain) was sequenced during a study of blood T cells in healthy people across ages (dated by TCRdb to the mid-2010s). Turning to the overall study: In model experiments, roughly one uniquely barcoded TCR beta cDNA molecule per two T cells was captured by template switching. To track age-related changes in TCR beta repertoire diversity, the study relied on deep sequencing normalized with unique cDNA molecular identifiers. The donors were split into four age groups: young (average about 15 years), middle-aged (39), aged (over 55) and long-lived (roughly 86). To avoid experimental bias, donors of different ages were spread randomly across the sequencing lanes. Using the same blood draw, the study looked at two additional independent replicas of 1 million unique cDNA reads for two donors, one aged 18 to 30 and the other aged 80 or older.

The roughly 39 donors, aged about 6 to 100 years, were systemically healthy Caucasian individuals from Russia. Around 9.8 milliliters of peripheral blood were collected from each donor into EDTA-treated Vacutainer tubes. PBMCs were isolated by Ficoll-Paque density-gradient centrifugation, with at least 7 million obtained per sample. Total RNA, at least 5 micrograms per sample, was extracted from PBMCs with Trizol reagent. For every donor, flow cytometry on a PBMC aliquot measured the percentage of naive CD45RAhigh/CD27high T cells. The method behind the library was 5' RACE. The data were produced on an Illumina HiSeq 2500. A second PCR of about 6 to 11 cycles was run with a J-beta primer mix and a sample-barcoded 5' primer. Each TCR beta cDNA molecule received a unique molecular identifier from a template-switch 5' adaptor carrying 12 random nucleotides. At least 2.5 million CDR3-containing paired-end reads were obtained from each sample. The Mint cDNA synthesis kit, primed by a TRBC-specific oligonucleotide, was used to synthesize first-strand cDNA from all RNA. After uracil-DNA glycosylase treatment, a first 18-cycle PCR used universal primers M1SS and BC2_uni_R on all cDNA. The study's own analysis went as follows. Normalization of each sample was performed by random selection of 1 million high-quality reads, each carrying a distinct molecular identifier. Instead of being binned into consensus sequences, reads with shared molecular identifiers were discarded. MiTCR, set to a Q25 quality threshold and the strictest error-elimination algorithm, was used for CDR3 identification, clonotype clustering and error correction. A nonparametric unseen species model with Euler transformation was used to estimate lower-bound total TCR beta diversity. In TCRdb, the public reads were trimmed at Q25 with fastp and aligned with MiXCR, with productive beta chains retained. Every entry covers one CDR3 protein and lists the most common genes and DNA from its rows. What appears here as the V and J calls and clone size reflects TCRdb's work, not the paper's. This sample gives about 570,000 distinct CDR3 sequences in total; approximately 27% of them show up just once. The ten top clones hold about 18% of the sample.

On this clonotype: This receptor's antigen is unknown. No clone much larger than this one lies a single base away; base qualities are absent.

Points the paper makes about the study in general: Compared with the aged group, the long-lived group had more naive CD4+ T cells, fewer expanded clones and increased TCR diversity, a pattern suggesting age selection. Because donor CMV infection status was unknown, age-related changes in expanded clonotypes were potentially confounded. Since profiling was done on bulk unsorted PBMCs, naive and antigen-experienced compartments could not be conclusively compared. Observed TCR beta diversity per million T cells fell roughly linearly with age, and a significant reduction was already apparent by age around 40. Estimates of total diversity based on one million sequenced T cells were considered lower bounds and underestimates. The percentage of naive T cells measured by flow cytometry correlated strongly with observed TCR beta diversity.

There are 14 amino acids in the CDR3, from cysteine to phenylalanine inclusive. Only the CDR3 DNA stays, 42 bases, in frame from base 1. For CDR1 and CDR2, the germline V gene lists SGHRS and YFSETQ. V is cut by 4 bases and J by 4 bases, and the space between the germline ends is 11 bases. The TCR comes from a woman in her seventies in good health. Recombination connected TRBV5-1 to TRBJ1-4; TRBD1 is a possible D gene, resting on 5 matching bases. The sequenced sample consisted of blood. In nucleotide form, the sequence is TGCGCCAGCAGCCGAGACAGCAATAATGAAAAACTGTTTTTT. It translates to CASSRDSNNEKLFF.